Sequencing of this TCR beta chain was carried out in a study of blood T cell repertoires in COVID-19. About the study: COVID-19 samples from acute and convalescent phases originated in the United States, Italy and Spain. Nucleic acid was either cDNA or gDNA, and it came from T cells, B-cell-depleted T cells, or PBMCs.

Trimming pared 4 bases from V and 0 bases from J, leaving 11 bases between. CDR1 is SGHRS, CDR2 YFSETQ, per germline. The CDR3 is 15 residues long. The repertoire was sequenced with immunoSEQ multiplex PCR; TCRdb's copy has only in-frame clones and lacks some. Of about 66,000 clones detected, 82% appear once; the ten largest clones hold approximately 6.6%. Sequencing was performed on peripheral blood. This clonotype originated in a man in his fifties or sixties with acute or convalescent COVID-19. The chain couples TRBV5-1 to TRBJ1-3; a weak D match, TRBD1 (6 bases). CDR3 bases: TGCGCCAGCAGCCGGGACACAAGCTCTGGAAACACCATATATTTT. This sequence encodes CASSRDTSSGNTIYF.